Listed below are T cell receptor beta chains from one sample, sequenced in a study of spatial heterogeneity in lung cancer. MiXCR, applied by TCRdb to the 5' RACE reads, yields one record per CDR3 protein. The repertoire holds about 110,000 distinct CDR3 sequences, with 10% to 14% as singletons. The sample consisted of PBMCs, taken at follow-up. The source is a female donor with early-stage non-small cell lung cancer. The CDR3 runs from the conserved cysteine through the conserved F or W. D genes are given only for firm matches. Clone size appears in some rows only: once, few, many, or a class for an expanded clone.

d_call j_call clone_size v_call cdr3_nt cdr3_aa
TRBD2 TRBJ2-3 many TRBV20-1 TGCAGTGCAACCCTCTCGGGGACTAGCGGATCTAGCACAGATACGCAGTATTTT CSATLSGTSGSSTDTQYF
. TRBJ1-3 . TRBV20-1 TGCAGTGCCCCGGGGGGGGCTGGAAACACCATATATTTT CSAPGGAGNTIYF
TRBD2 TRBJ2-1 few TRBV5-1 TGCGCCAGCAGCTTCGGAGCGGGAGGGCCAGGCAATGAGCAGTTCTTC CASSFGAGGPGNEQFF
. TRBJ2-2 many TRBV28 TGTGCCAGCAGTACAGACTCGAACACCGGGGAGCTGTTTTTT CASSTDSNTGELFF
. TRBJ1-2 . TRBV5-1 TGCGCCAGCAGCCGAGGGTTTTCCTATGGCTACACCTTC CASSRGFSYGYTF
TRBD2 TRBJ2-1 few TRBV6-4 TGTGCCAGCAGCCAGGGAGTAGCGGGAGTTAATGAGCAGTTCTTC CASSQGVAGVNEQFF
. TRBJ1-2 many TRBV27 TGTGCCAGAAGACCGGGATCAAGGAATGGCTACACCTTC CARRPGSRNGYTF
. TRBJ2-1 few TRBV20-1 TGCAGTGCTAGGGGCGGCGCCCCCAATGAGCAGTTCTTC CSARGGAPNEQFF
TRBD2 TRBJ2-2 many TRBV4-3 TGCGCCAGCAGCCATTCCGGACTAGCGGGAGGTACAGGGGAGCTGTTTTTT CASSHSGLAGGTGELFF
. TRBJ2-5 . TRBV5-1 TGCGCCAGCAGCGACGGTGGCCAAGAGACCCAGTACTTC CASSDGGQETQYF
. TRBJ2-3 few TRBV5-4 TGTGCCAGCAGCCAGGCGGCCCTGGGCACAGATACGCAGTATTTT CASSQAALGTDTQYF
. TRBJ1-1 . TRBV7-9 TGTGCCAGCAGCTTAGGGACAGTTAATCAAGCTTTCTTT CASSLGTVNQAFF
TRBD2 TRBJ2-5 few TRBV12-3/TRBV12-4 TGTGCCAGCAGCAAATCAGCGGGAGGAGAGACCCAGTACTTC CASSKSAGGETQYF
. TRBJ2-6 many TRBV5-4 TGTGCCAGCAGCTTGAAGGGTGGTGGGGCCAACGTCCTGACTTTC CASSLKGGGANVLTF
TRBD1 TRBJ2-3 . TRBV24-1 TGTGCCACCAGTGATTTGAGAGGGACAGGGACCGCAGATACGCAGTATTTT CATSDLRGTGTADTQYF
. TRBJ2-1 few TRBV2 TGTGCCAGCAGCCGACTAGTCGTAAATGAGCAGTTCTTC CASSRLVVNEQFF
. TRBJ1-1 many TRBV7-2 TGTGCCAGCAGCTTAATTGGATTCCCCATGAACACTGAAGCTTTCTTT CASSLIGFPMNTEAFF
. TRBJ2-7 many TRBV2 TGTGCCAGCACGTCCGGGTACGAGCAGTACTTC CASTSGYEQYF
. TRBJ2-3 . TRBV10-3 TGTGCCATCAGTGCAGGGGGGGTTTCCACAGATACGCAGTATTTT CAISAGGVSTDTQYF
. TRBJ2-6 . TRBV27 TGTGCCAGCAGTCCAGGCCTAGGCTCTGGGGCCAACGTCCTGACTTTC CASSPGLGSGANVLTF
TRBD1 TRBJ2-4 few TRBV6-6 TGTGCCAGCAGAGGAATATTACCGGGACAGGGGGTTATGGCCAAAAACATTCAGTACTTC CASRGILPGQGVMAKNIQYF
. TRBJ2-1 . TRBV20-1 TGCAGTGCTAGAGATACACGACGAAAATACAATGAGCAGTTCTTC CSARDTRRKYNEQFF
. TRBJ2-2 . TRBV24-1 TGTGCCACCAGGAGTGGGACGGTGAACACCGGGGAGCTGTTTTTT CATRSGTVNTGELFF
. TRBJ1-5 . TRBV20-1 TGCAGTGCTAGAGGGGGGAGGGAGGCACGTCAGCCCCAGCATTTT CSARGGREARQPQHF
. TRBJ2-3 few TRBV7-2 TGTGCCAGCAGCTCTCTCTCTAATACGCAGTATTTT CASSSLSNTQYF
. TRBJ1-1 . TRBV28 TGTGCCAGCAGTTTAGGGTGGACCCAGAACACTGAAGCTTTCTTT CASSLGWTQNTEAFF
TRBD2 TRBJ2-3 . TRBV15 TGTGCCACCAGCAGCAGAGCGGGAGGGATAACAGATACGCAGTATTTT CATSSRAGGITDTQYF
TRBD2 TRBJ2-5 many TRBV12-3/TRBV12-4 TGTGCCAGCAGCCGGACTAGCGGGGCACAAGAGACCCAGTACTTC CASSRTSGAQETQYF
TRBD2 TRBJ2-1 many TRBV24-1 TGTGCCACCAGTGATCCTAGCGGGGTCTCCTACAATGAGCAGTTCTTC CATSDPSGVSYNEQFF
TRBD2 TRBJ2-7 . TRBV7-6 TGTGCCAGCAGCTTAGGTCCCCTAGCGGGGATCCTTACCTACGAGCAGTACTTC CASSLGPLAGILTYEQYF
TRBD2 TRBJ2-1 many TRBV29-1 TGCAGCGTTGACCGGACTAGCGGGTACAATGAGCAGTTCTTC CSVDRTSGYNEQFF
. TRBJ1-4 many TRBV19 TGTGCCAGTAGATCAACGAGCAGGTGGGATGAAAAACTGTTTTTT CASRSTSRWDEKLFF
. TRBJ1-1 . TRBV20-1 TGCAGTGTACTCGGGGGGGAATGGACTGAAGCTTTCTTT CSVLGGEWTEAFF
. TRBJ2-5 . TRBV7-9 TGTGCCAGCCAAGGTTTGGAGACCCAGTACTTC CASQGLETQYF
. TRBJ2-5 . TRBV20-1 TGCAGTGCACCCCCCGGGGGAAAAGAGACCCAGTACTTC CSAPPGGKETQYF
TRBD1 TRBJ1-2 . TRBV7-2 TGTGCCAGCAGCAAACAGGGGGCCCTCTATGGCTACACCTTC CASSKQGALYGYTF
. TRBJ2-2 many TRBV11-2 TGTGCCAGCAGCTTTAGCGGCAGTCAGAGACTCTACACCGGGGAGCTGTTTTTT CASSFSGSQRLYTGELFF
TRBD1 TRBJ1-4 . TRBV6-6 TGTGCCAGCAGTTACGCGACAGGGGGGGAAAAACTGTTTTTT CASSYATGGEKLFF
TRBD2 TRBJ2-1 many TRBV20-1 TGCAGTGCTAAGATCGGGACTAGCGGGAGTCGTGAGCAGTTCTTC CSAKIGTSGSREQFF
. TRBJ2-3 many TRBV20-1 TGCAGTGCTAGACAGACCGGGATTCCTAGCACAGATACGCAGTATTTT CSARQTGIPSTDTQYF
TRBD2 TRBJ2-3 many TRBV7-8 TGTGCCAGCAGCTTAGGGCTGGGGGAGGGCCTTCATACGCAGTATTTT CASSLGLGEGLHTQYF
. TRBJ1-1 few TRBV5-1 TGCGCCAGCAGCTTGGTAAGCAGGGTTGGCACTGAAGCTTTCTTT CASSLVSRVGTEAFF
. TRBJ2-1 few TRBV28 TGTGCCAGCAGTTCCGGGGACGGGTACAATGAGCAGTTCTTC CASSSGDGYNEQFF
. TRBJ1-2 . TRBV7-9 TGTGCCAGCAGCTCCCACCAACAGGGAAAGTCTAACTATGGCTACACCTTC CASSSHQQGKSNYGYTF
. TRBJ2-3 . TRBV6-1 TGTGCCAGCGGCGATTATACGCAGTATTTT CASGDYTQYF
. TRBJ1-5 many TRBV2 TGTGCCAGTTCTAAGGGGGGAGGGGATCAGCCCCAGCATTTT CASSKGGGDQPQHF
. TRBJ1-5 few TRBV15 TGTGCCACCAGCAGAGATCCGCATAGGGGCAATCAGCCCCAGCATTTT CATSRDPHRGNQPQHF
TRBD1 TRBJ1-1 many TRBV3-1 TGTGCCAGCAGGGACAGGGGGAACACTGAAGCTTTCTTT CASRDRGNTEAFF
. TRBJ2-6 medium-sized TRBV15 TGTGCCACCAGCAGAGACCTGGGCTCTGGGGCCAACGTCCTGACTTTC CATSRDLGSGANVLTF
TRBD2 TRBJ2-1 few TRBV5-1 TGCGCCAGCAGCTCCAGACTAGCAACGAGCTCCTACAATGAGCAGTTCTTC CASSSRLATSSYNEQFF